A single TCR beta chain is shown here with its context. Its cognate antigen is unknown. This sample is drawn from a study of cytomegalovirus exposure and HLA in healthy donors. The PCR contained 60 Vbeta and 13 Jbeta primers. Only in-frame clones appear in the TCRdb table, and some are missing; sequencing was by immunoSEQ multiplex PCR. The sample consists of about 98,000 clones, roughly 82% of them appearing once. The CDR3 has 17 amino acids. CDR1 WNHNN and CDR2 SYGVQD come from the germline V gene (reference sequence). V trimming: 2 bases; J trimming: 3 bases; junction bases outside the gene matches: 9. Study outcomes and limitations: Roughly uniform depth of sequencing across donors was assumed in presence/absence analyses. Several of the most significant clusters appeared linked to common viral pathogens, based on a later analysis. V- and J-gene trimming in TCR beta was tied to a missense DCLRE1C variant by an analysis performed later.

Sequences were obtained from PBMCs. The rearrangement links TRBV10-1 to TRBJ2-5; TRBD2 matches at 10 bases. The receptor comes from a human donor in good health. The CDR3 reads CASSESEAGGPEETQYF. In DNA form, the CDR3 reads TGCGCCAGCAGTGAGAGTGAAGCGGGAGGGCCGGAAGAGACCCAGTACTTC.